One T cell receptor (beta chain) is described in this entry. Antigen: not known. The data were produced by immunoSEQ multiplex PCR, yet TCRdb's version contains in-frame clones alone and is incomplete. The table lists some 39,000 clones, with no singletons. This sample stems from a study of T cells after posttransplantation cyclophosphamide. The study, taken as a whole, reports: Later post-transplant blood repertoires were often dominated by donor CD8+ memory clones. Tissue-infiltrating T cells from skin or gut overlapped little with blood T cells. TRB clonality was highly associated with recipient CMV seropositivity and reactivation.

V was clipped by 4 bases and J by 7 bases; unmatched bases: 10. The CDR3 contains 14 residues. CDR1 is GTSNPN and CDR2 is SVGIG in the germline V gene (reference sequence). The TCR sequence derives from a girl between 10 and 17 years old in good health, CMV-negative, and a related stem cell transplant donor. Sequencing was done on a sample of PBMCs. The rearrangement joins TRBV30 to TRBJ2-3, with 8 positions matching TRBD2. This CDR3 reads CAWTLGAGGNTQYF. CDR3 sequence (DNA): TGTGCCTGGACTCTAGGCGCGGGGGGAAATACGCAGTATTTT. Looking up the rest from reference TRBV30 and TRBJ2-3 gives the full variable domain: SQTIHQWPATLVQPVGSPLSLECTVEGTSNPNLYWYRQAAGRGLQLLFYSVGIGQISSEVPQNLSASRPQDRQFILSSKKLLLSDSGFYLCAWTLGAGGNTQYFGPGTRLTVL.